These 20 T cell receptor beta chains were all obtained from the same sample, sequenced in a study of patients and donors after allogeneic stem cell transplantation. TCRdb called the RT-PCR reads again in MiXCR, with one record for every CDR3 protein. The sample lists 900,000 to 1,000,000 distinct CDR3 sequences; roughly 18% were seen once. Sequencing input: blood, either unsorted or a sorted T cell fraction (not recorded which). These receptor sequences come from a human donor who was either an allogeneic HSCT recipient or a stem cell or donor lymphocyte infusion donor (not recorded which). It is not recorded whose cells these are; they may come from a transplant donor.

This clonotype was counted only a few times. The CDR3, as DNA: TGCGCCAGCAGCCAAGTGTCAGGGGAAGCTTTCTTT. The encoded protein is CASSQVSGEAFF. V usage is TRBV4-1 and J usage is TRBJ1-1, with a tentative D call TRBD1 (5 bases). The CDR3 sequence is 12 residues long. Looked up from germline, CDR1 is MGHRA and CDR2 is YSYEKL. Trimming stripped 1 base from V and 8 bases from J, with 8 bases between.

The chain joins TRBV11-3 to TRBJ2-1; perhaps TRBD1 as D (6 bases). Germline-derived CDR1 and CDR2 are SGHNT and YENEEA. The CDR3 is 13 residues long. The V end was cut by 0 bases, the J end by 14 bases, with 14 bases between. The CDR3 region has the DNA TGTGCCAGCAGCTTAGAAGAGGGGGTACAGGAGTTCTTC. This translates into CASSLEEGVQEFF. The full variable domain, with the rest looked up from reference TRBV11-3 and TRBJ2-1, is EAGVVQSPRYKIIEKKQPVAFWCNPISGHNTLYWYLQNLGQGPELLIRYENEEAVDDSQLPKDRFSAERLKGVDSTLKIQPAELGDSAVYLCASSLEEGVQEFFGPGTRLTVL.

The chain has TRBV6-5 and TRBJ1-1, with D hard to call. From germline, CDR1 is MNHEY and CDR2 SVGAGI. Between the trimmed V and J ends, which lost 0 bases and 3 bases, there was a span of 8 bases. The CDR3 runs to 14 residues. The CDR3 DNA reads TGTGCCAGCAGTTACTCAGTGAAGGACACTGAAGCTTTCTTT. It encodes CASSYSVKDTEAFF.

The J gene is TRBJ2-5, the V gene TRBV6-5, with TRBD1 as a possible D gene (6 bases). CDR1 and CDR2 from the germline V gene are MNHEY and SVGAGI. V lost 4 bases, J lost 5 bases, and 17 bases lay in between. The CDR3 runs 15 residues. CDR3 protein: CASSSDSKKWETQYF. DNA for the CDR3: TGTGCCAGCAGTTCGGACAGTAAGAAGTGGGAGACCCAGTACTTC.

The gene calls are TRBV6-5 and TRBJ2-7; a weak D match, TRBD2 (5 bases). The V gene's germline CDR1 is MNHEY and CDR2 SVGAGI. CDR3 length: 12 residues. Trimming stripped 10 bases from V and 1 base from J, with 11 bases between. The CDR3 region has the DNA TGTGCCACCAACCGGGGTTCCTACGAGCAGTACTTC. The encoded protein is CATNRGSYEQYF.

This rearrangement joins TRBV12-3 or TRBV12-4 to TRBJ1-5; TRBD1 aligns across 11 bases. J gave up 6 bases and V 6 bases, and 7 bases lay outside the gene matches. The CDR3 sequence is 15 residues long. CDR3 nucleotides: TGTGCCAGCAGGGCCGGGACAGGGGGTTCTCAGCCCCAGCATTTT. This sequence encodes CASRAGTGGSQPQHF.

This clonotype appeared a few times. The chain combines TRBV10-3 with TRBJ2-2, with D perhaps TRBD1 (6 bases). Germline V gene data show CDR1 as ENHRY and CDR2 as SYGVKD. With 5 bases removed from V and 6 bases from J, the gap between germline ends came to 13 bases. The CDR3 is made up of 14 amino acids. The CDR3 here is CAISTGWPSGELFF. DNA of the CDR3: TGTGCCATCAGTACAGGGTGGCCGTCCGGGGAGCTGTTTTTT.

Many counts were recorded for this clonotype. This chain connects TRBV4-3 to TRBJ2-1; D is perhaps TRBD2 (5 bases). The CDR3 is made up of 15 amino acids. V was shortened by 0 bases and J by 6 bases, with 12 bases between the two germline ends. Germline CDR1 and CDR2: LGHNA and YSLEER. The CDR3 is CASSQEGKRTNEQFF. CDR3 DNA sequence: TGCGCCAGCAGCCAAGAGGGAAAGCGGACCAATGAGCAGTTCTTC.

This chain joins TRBV30 and TRBJ2-7, with TRBD1 matching 8 bases. Germline trimming cut 3 bases from V and 6 bases from J; bases unmatched to any gene: 7. The CDR3 is 13 amino acids. Germline V gives CDR1 GTSNPN, CDR2 SVGIG (reference sequence). The DNA of the CDR3 is TGTGCCTGGAGCACACCGACAGGGGTCGAGCAGTACTTC. It encodes CAWSTPTGVEQYF.

This clonotype was counted only a few times. The chain couples TRBV6-1 to TRBJ1-5; D gene ambiguous. The germline V and J ends were trimmed by 7 bases and 6 bases, with 13 bases remaining between them. The CDR3 length is 13 residues. Germline-derived CDR1 and CDR2 are MNHNS and SASEGT. CDR3 in DNA: TGTGCCAGCAACTCGGGAGAACGTCAGCCCCAGCATTTT. This codes for CASNSGERQPQHF.

CDR3 amino acids: CASSVEASGRPGETQYF. CDR3 coding DNA: TGTGCCAGCAGCGTAGAGGCGAGCGGGAGGCCTGGGGAGACCCAGTACTTC. This chain links TRBV9 with TRBJ2-5, with 9 bases that match TRBD2. The length of the CDR3 is 17 residues. J lost 5 bases, V lost 0 bases, and 11 bases had no gene match. The V gene's germline CDR1 is SGDLS and CDR2 YYNGEE.

This clonotype was seen more than once but under ten times. The chain is built from TRBV24-1 and TRBJ2-2; 8 bases line up with TRBD2. V lost 10 bases to trimming and J lost 0 bases; unmatched junction nucleotides: 3. The CDR3 contains 14 residues. CDR1 KGHDR and CDR2 SFDVKD come from the germline V gene. CDR3 protein: CATGTRANTGELFF. The CDR3 bases are TGTGCCACAGGGACTAGGGCGAACACCGGGGAGCTGTTTTTT.

This clonotype was seen a handful of times. The genes are TRBV20-1 and TRBJ1-6; 7 bases agree with TRBD1. Germline trimming cut 5 bases from V and 10 bases from J; bases unmatched to any gene: 14. CDR3 length: 15 residues. The V gene's germline CDR1 is DFQATT and CDR2 SNEGSKA (reference sequence). This chain's CDR3 is CSAGIDRVQRSPLHF. For the CDR3, the DNA is TGCAGTGCTGGCATCGACAGGGTCCAACGATCACCCCTCCACTTT.

This chain links TRBV7-2 with TRBJ2-5, with a tentative D call TRBD1 (6 bases). The length of the CDR3 is 14 residues. CDR1 SGHTA and CDR2 FQGNSA come from the germline V gene. Trimming took off 5 bases at V and 0 bases at J, with 10 bases between the two ends. The CDR3 loop reads CASSRYRDQETQYF. Written as DNA, the CDR3 is TGTGCCAGCAGCCGCTACAGGGACCAAGAGACCCAGTACTTC.

The sample holds a few counts of this clonotype. The chain couples TRBV20-1 to TRBJ2-7, with 7 bases identical to TRBD1. After removal of 6 bases from V and 3 bases from J, the junction contained 11 bases not matched to a gene. Germline V CDR1 and CDR2: DFQATT, SNEGSKA (reference sequence). This CDR3 contains 14 residues. CDR3: CSATDRVGVYEQYF. The CDR3 DNA is TGCAGTGCCACTGACAGGGTAGGAGTCTACGAGCAGTACTTC.

Ten or more counts support this clonotype. The chain couples TRBV6-5 to TRBJ2-7, with TRBD1 matching over 9 bases. CDR1 is MNHEY, CDR2 SVGAGI, per germline. This CDR3 is 13 amino acids long. The ends lost 2 bases at V and 5 bases at J; junction bases unmatched: 1. The CDR3, as DNA: TGTGCCAGCAGTTACGGGACAGGGAACGAGCAGTACTTC. This encodes CASSYGTGNEQYF.

The genes are TRBV5-1 and TRBJ2-5; weak D call: TRBD2 (6 bases). Germline values: CDR1 SGHRS, CDR2 YFSETQ. The CDR3 runs to 15 residues. V lost 0 bases, J lost 0 bases, and 9 bases lay in between. The CDR3 spells CASSLVRENQETQYF. The DNA for the CDR3 is TGCGCCAGCAGCTTGGTCCGGGAGAACCAAGAGACCCAGTACTTC.

This rearrangement joins TRBV12-3 or TRBV12-4 to TRBJ1-3, with 9 bases fitting TRBD1. Trimming cost V 1 base and J 3 bases; bases outside gene matches: 7. CDR3 length: 17 amino acids. The CDR3 here is CASSLGGDRVFGNTIYF. Here the CDR3 DNA reads TGTGCCAGCAGTTTAGGGGGGGACAGGGTTTTTGGAAACACCATATATTTT.

This clonotype was detected only a few times. The chain uses TRBV7-9 and TRBJ1-4; maybe TRBD1 (6 bases). The CDR3 runs to 16 residues. Trimming cost V 5 bases and J 4 bases, with 17 bases left between them. The germline V gene encodes CDR1 SEHNR and CDR2 FQNEAQ (reference sequence). The CDR3 here is CASSPSGQPLNEKLFF. The CDR3, as DNA: TGTGCCAGCAGCCCATCCGGACAGCCGCTTAATGAAAAACTGTTTTTT.

This clonotype appeared a few times. The chain has TRBV7-2 and TRBJ2-5, with D hard to call. The V and J ends lost 5 bases and 3 bases respectively, with 16 bases between them. Germline-derived CDR1 and CDR2 are SGHTA and FQGNSA. The CDR3 sequence is 15 residues long. The CDR3 protein is CASSPTVRSKETQYF. The CDR3 bases are TGTGCCAGCAGCCCAACCGTCCGGTCAAAAGAGACCCAGTACTTC.